This entry is about one TCR beta chain. Its antigen remains unknown. This specimen belongs to a study of cytomegalovirus exposure and HLA in healthy donors. Regarding the study as a whole: Prediction of most subjects' HLA-A and HLA-B alleles by TCR beta sequences was reportedly accurate.

13 Jbeta primers and 60 Vbeta primers were used for the PCR. Repertoires were generated with immunoSEQ multiplex PCR, while TCRdb's copy carries only in-frame clones and drops some. The sample lists 200,000 to 250,000 clones, roughly 91% occurring once. This receptor was identified in a woman aged 18-29 years in good health and CMV-seronegative. Specimen: PBMCs.

CDR3 coding DNA: TGTGCCATCAGTGAGTGGGAAAGGAGACGCTCAATCAGCGGTGGCTACACCTTC. As protein: CAISEWERRRSISGGYTF. V is TRBV10-3 and J is TRBJ1-2; no clear D gene. This CDR3 is built from 18 residues. V was clipped by 1 base and J by 7 bases, with 25 bases between them. Germline values: CDR1 ENHRY, CDR2 SYGVKD.